This entry lists 27 T cell receptor beta chains sequenced from one sample in a study of response to subunit inactivated influenza vaccine. TCRdb re-called the RT-PCR reads through MiXCR, storing one row per CDR3 protein. The sample includes some 500,000 distinct CDR3 sequences, 25% of them seen just once. The specimen comprised CD4+ T cells sorted from PBMCs, sampled about 5 days after vaccination. The source is a man aged 45-65 years who received an inactivated influenza vaccine.

There are many counts of this clonotype. The rearrangement joins TRBV5-1 to TRBJ2-5, with a tentative D call TRBD1 (5 bases). Germline CDR1 is SGHRS and CDR2 is YFSETQ. Trimming left V 3 bases short and J 1 base short, with 13 bases between. The CDR3 runs to 15 residues. The chain's CDR3 is CASSSGQGAQETQYF. CDR3 nucleotide sequence: TGCGCCAGCAGCTCGGGCCAAGGGGCCCAAGAGACCCAGTACTTC.

V usage is TRBV4-2 and J usage is TRBJ2-7; tentatively, D is TRBD2 (5 bases). This CDR3 region has 15 residues. CDR1 and CDR2 from the germline V gene are LGHNA and YNFKEQ. The V and J ends lost 4 bases and 2 bases respectively, with 15 bases between them. CDR3 loop: CASSPDFRVTYEQYF. The CDR3 region has the DNA TGTGCCAGCAGCCCGGACTTTAGGGTTACCTACGAGCAGTACTTC.

This chain joins TRBV5-1 and TRBJ2-1, with D perhaps TRBD1 or TRBD2 (5 bases each). This CDR3 is 16 amino acids long. V was shortened by 0 bases and J by 2 bases, with 12 bases between the two germline ends. Germline V CDR1 and CDR2: SGHRS, YFSETQ. The CDR3 is CASSLVGTNPYNEQFF. The CDR3 coding sequence is TGCGCCAGCAGCTTGGTTGGGACGAATCCCTACAATGAGCAGTTCTTC.

This clonotype has just a few counts. The chain is built from TRBV11-2 and TRBJ1-3; D uncertain. Germline V CDR1 and CDR2: SGHAT, FQNNGV. V lost 5 bases, J lost 0 bases, and 14 bases lay in between. CDR3 length: 16 residues. The CDR3 nucleotides are TGTGCCAGCAGCCTAGGGCTTGCCCCCTCTGGAAACACCATATATTTT. Translation: CASSLGLAPSGNTIYF.

This clonotype was seen a handful of times. CDR3 loop: CASSYSRGGNYGYTF. In nucleotides, the CDR3 is TGTGCCAGCAGTTACTCGAGAGGGGGGAACTATGGCTACACCTTC. V is TRBV6-5 and J is TRBJ1-2, with TRBD1 as a possible D gene (6 bases). V lost 0 bases and J lost 2, with 10 bases in between. Germline V lookup: CDR1 MNHEY, CDR2 SVGAGI. CDR3 length: 15 amino acids.

The rearrangement links TRBV9 to TRBJ2-2, with no clear D. V lost 0 bases to trimming and J lost 6 bases, with 6 bases between them. Germline V CDR1 and CDR2: SGDLS, YYNGEE. This CDR3 has 13 residues. Here the CDR3 DNA reads TGTGCCAGCAGCGTAGAAGGATCCGGGGAGCTGTTTTTT. Amino acid sequence: CASSVEGSGELFF.

This clonotype was detected once. The chain uses TRBV7-6 and TRBJ2-3; 8 nucleotides match TRBD1. Germline CDR1 and CDR2: SGHVS and FNYEAQ. The CDR3 sequence is 17 residues long. V was pared by 0 bases and J by 1 base, with 6 bases of the junction left unmatched. CDR3 amino acids: CASSLAGQGAGTDTQYF. CDR3 coding DNA: TGTGCCAGCAGCTTAGCAGGGCAGGGGGCCGGCACAGATACGCAGTATTTT.

This clonotype was recorded once. The chain recombines TRBV12-3 or TRBV12-4 with TRBJ2-3, with 7 bases fitting TRBD1. After removal of 3 bases from V and 6 bases from J, the junction contained 3 bases not matched to a gene. This CDR3 comprises 13 residues. The CDR3 DNA reads as TGTGCCAGCAGTTTCCAGGGGGAGGATACGCAGTATTTT. Residues: CASSFQGEDTQYF.

This clonotype was detected only a few times. The rearrangement links TRBV29-1 to TRBJ1-1, with 7 bases lining up with TRBD1. The V and J ends lost 4 bases and 5 bases, in that order; junction bases with no gene match: 10. The CDR3 has 14 residues. The V gene's germline CDR1 is SQVTM and CDR2 ANQGSEA. CDR3 loop: CSVVRGIGGTEAFF. The CDR3 coding sequence is TGCAGCGTTGTCAGGGGGATTGGCGGGACTGAAGCTTTCTTT.

This chain's CDR3 is CASSQGEGDEQFF. The DNA of the CDR3 is TGTGCCAGCAGCCAAGGAGAAGGGGATGAGCAGTTCTTC. This chain links TRBV4-2 with TRBJ2-1; tentative D call: TRBD1 (5 bases). The CDR3 has 13 amino acids. CDR1 and CDR2 from the germline V gene are LGHNA and YNFKEQ. V gave up 1 base and J gave up 8 bases, with 9 bases separating them.

The chain joins TRBV7-2 to TRBJ1-4; 8 bases map to TRBD1. CDR3 size: 14 residues. After removal of 5 bases from V and 6 bases from J, the junction contained 5 bases not matched to a gene. Germline V gene data show CDR1 as SGHTA and CDR2 as FQGNSA. The CDR3 region has the DNA TGTGCCAGCAGCCCGGACAGGGTGGATGAAAAACTGTTTTTT. Protein product: CASSPDRVDEKLFF.

This clonotype was counted between two and nine times. The chain employs TRBV7-2 and TRBJ2-7, with D possibly being TRBD1 (5 bases). Germline loops: CDR1 SGHTA, CDR2 FQGNSA. Trimming shortened V by 1 base and J by 0 bases, and 7 bases separated the two germline ends. The CDR3 loop spans 14 amino acids. In DNA form, the CDR3 reads TGTGCCAGCAGCTTAGAGGGGCACTCCTACGAGCAGTACTTC. It yields the protein CASSLEGHSYEQYF.

This rearrangement joins TRBV20-1 to TRBJ1-3; tentatively, D is TRBD1 (5 bases). The CDR3 extends over 14 amino acids. Germline V gives CDR1 DFQATT, CDR2 SNEGSKA (reference sequence). V was cut by 7 bases and J by 1 base, with 14 bases left in between. The CDR3 coding sequence is TGCAGTGTCAGCACCCCAGGGTCTGGAAACACCATATATTTT. Its translation: CSVSTPGSGNTIYF.

This clonotype was counted only a few times. The gene calls are TRBV5-1 and TRBJ2-1, with 7 bases fitting TRBD2. CDR3 length equals 16 residues. Trimming removed 4 bases from V and 3 bases from J; junction bases left unmatched: 10. The V gene's germline CDR1 is SGHRS and CDR2 YFSETQ. The CDR3 bases are TGCGCCAGCAGCACTAACCAGGGAGGGGTCTACAATGAGCAGTTCTTC. Amino acid sequence: CASSTNQGGVYNEQFF.

This clonotype was seen more than once but under ten times. V and J are TRBV6-1 and TRBJ2-7, with 8 bases identical to TRBD2. CDR3 length: 14 residues. Germline CDR1 MNHNS, CDR2 SASEGT. V was pared by 7 bases and J by 4 bases, with 9 bases of the junction left unmatched. CDR3 sequence reads: CASTDSGGRYEQYF. The CDR3 DNA reads as TGTGCCAGCACCGACAGCGGGGGTCGTTACGAGCAGTACTTC.

This chain uses TRBV10-3 with TRBJ2-7; D call uncertain. Trimming stripped 4 bases from V and 2 bases from J, with 6 bases between. This CDR3 contains 12 residues. The germline V gene encodes CDR1 ENHRY and CDR2 SYGVKD. In nucleotides, the CDR3 is TGTGCCATCAGTGCCGACCCCTACGAGCAGTACTTC. Translation: CAISADPYEQYF.

The chain is built from TRBV10-3 and TRBJ2-2; the match to TRBD1 covers 9 bases. The CDR3 covers 16 residues. V shed 6 bases and J 4 bases; nucleotides not matched to a gene: 9. The germline CDR1 and CDR2 sequences are ENHRY and SYGVKD. The CDR3 DNA reads TGTGCCATCAGCCCGACCCGGGACAGGGTCACCGGGGAGCTGTTTTTT. As protein: CAISPTRDRVTGELFF.

This clonotype was seen a handful of times. V gene TRBV7-8 combines with J gene TRBJ2-2; 7 nucleotides match TRBD2. This CDR3 spans 15 amino acids. V gave up 3 bases and J gave up 5 bases; unmatched junction bases: 6. Germline-derived CDR1 and CDR2 are SGHVS and FQNEAQ. This CDR3 reads CASSFPGLQTGELFF. The CDR3 coding sequence is TGTGCCAGCAGCTTCCCGGGACTACAAACCGGGGAGCTGTTTTTT.

The genes are TRBV12-3 or TRBV12-4 and TRBJ2-3, with D perhaps TRBD1 (5 bases). This CDR3 has 15 residues. Trimming pared 7 bases from V and 6 bases from J, leaving 20 bases between. The CDR3 DNA sequence: TGTGCCAGCATCGAACCCCCCCAGGGTCGGGATACGCAGTATTTT. This gives the protein CASIEPPQGRDTQYF.

The chain is built from TRBV12-3 or TRBV12-4 and TRBJ2-7; 8 nucleotides line up with TRBD1. Trimming at V came to 3 bases and at J to 5 bases, leaving 3 bases not matched to a gene. The CDR3 runs 13 residues. The chain's CDR3 is CASSFLDRDEQYF. CDR3 DNA: TGTGCCAGCAGTTTTCTGGACAGGGACGAGCAGTACTTC.

This chain connects TRBV6-5 to TRBJ2-5; 9 bases line up with TRBD2. V lost 2 bases to trimming and J lost 2 bases; unmatched junction nucleotides: 12. CDR3 size: 18 residues. The germline V gene has CDR1 MNHEY and CDR2 SVGAGI. The CDR3, as DNA: TGTGCCAGCAGTTACCGGCCTACTCCTAGCGGGGCTCAAGAGACCCAGTACTTC. Translated: CASSYRPTPSGAQETQYF.

This clonotype was observed a few times. The chain is built from TRBV6-2 or TRBV6-3 and TRBJ2-2, with a possible D match to TRBD2 (5 bases). In germline, CDR1 is MNHEY, CDR2 SVGEGT. The CDR3 length is 13 residues. Trimming cost V 6 bases and J 5 bases, with 10 bases left between them. CDR3 loop: CASRPTSTGELFF. Here the CDR3 DNA reads TGTGCCAGCAGGCCCACTAGTACCGGGGAGCTGTTTTTT.

The V call is TRBV29-1, the J call TRBJ2-3, with TRBD2 matching over 9 bases. The CDR3 is made up of 15 amino acids. V gave up 3 bases and J gave up 1 base; unmatched junction bases: 5. CDR1 and CDR2 from the germline V gene are SQVTM and ANQGSEA. The CDR3 spells CSVDPTSGRTDTQYF. DNA for the CDR3: TGCAGCGTTGACCCGACTAGCGGACGCACAGATACGCAGTATTTT.

The chain couples TRBV12-3 or TRBV12-4 to TRBJ2-2; possibly TRBD2 for D (6 bases). The CDR3 extends over 13 amino acids. The V and J ends lost 3 bases and 8 bases respectively, with 10 bases between them. CDR3 nucleotides: TGTGCCAGCAGTTTCGCGGCGGGGGGGGAGCTGTTTTTT. Amino acid sequence: CASSFAAGGELFF.

The chain joins TRBV20-1 to TRBJ1-1; possible D gene TRBD1, 6 bases. V lost 7 bases, J lost 1 base, and 13 bases lay in between. Germline-derived CDR1 and CDR2 are DFQATT and SNEGSKA (reference sequence). CDR3 size: 13 residues. CDR3 bases: TGCAGTGTTCCTAAGGGGGGGAACACTGAAGCTTTCTTT. Translated: CSVPKGGNTEAFF.

Only a few counts were recorded for this clonotype. This chain links TRBV7-8 with TRBJ1-5; no reliable D call. The germline V and J ends were trimmed by 1 base and 1 base, with 8 bases remaining between them. The length of the CDR3 is 15 residues. Germline V gene sequence: CDR1 SGHVS, CDR2 FQNEAQ. The CDR3 spells CASSLELGSNQPQHF. CDR3 bases: TGTGCCAGCAGCTTAGAGTTGGGGAGCAATCAGCCCCAGCATTTT.

This clonotype was seen once. The chain recombines TRBV12-3 or TRBV12-4 with TRBJ2-7, with 7 bases fitting TRBD1. This CDR3 has 14 amino acids. J lost 3 bases, V lost 4 bases, and 6 bases had no gene match. The CDR3 protein is CASSSWDSYYEQYF. CDR3 in DNA: TGTGCCAGCAGTTCGTGGGACAGCTACTACGAGCAGTACTTC.